Listed below are T cell receptor beta chains from one sample, sequenced in a study of blood T cells in healthy people across ages. TCRdb reanalysed the 5' RACE reads using MiXCR and keeps one entry per CDR3 protein. The sample consists of more than 1,000,000 distinct CDR3 sequences, under 30% of them appearing once. The data also belong to a second study, concerning T cells of mothers and their children.

Sequencing was done on a sample of blood. Receptors originate from a girl aged 2 to 10 in good health. The CDR3 runs from the conserved cysteine through the conserved F or W. The D gene is left open where the match is weak. The size field is filled for only some rows; it gives once, few, many or a size class.

length: 14; D: .; V: TRBV7-2; size: few; J: TRBJ1-5; CDR3: CASSLMGPNQPQHF; DNA: TGTGCCAGCAGCTTAATGGGACCTAATCAGCCCCAGCATTTT
length: 17; D: TRBD1; V: TRBV6-1; size: .; J: TRBJ2-7; CDR3: CASSEEFFYRGIYEQYF; DNA: TGTGCCAGCAGTGAAGAGTTTTTCTACAGGGGGATCTACGAGCAGTACTTC
length: 15; D: TRBD2; V: TRBV7-2; size: few; J: TRBJ2-3; CDR3: CASSQTSAGSDTQYF; DNA: TGTGCCAGCAGCCAGACTAGCGCGGGTTCAGATACGCAGTATTTT
length: 11; D: .; V: TRBV25-1; size: .; J: TRBJ2-7; CDR3: CASRNAYEQYF; DNA: TGTGCCAGCAGAAACGCCTACGAGCAGTACTTC
length: 13; D: TRBD1; V: TRBV25-1; size: .; J: TRBJ2-1; CDR3: CASSAQGFGEQFF; DNA: TGTGCCAGCAGTGCACAGGGGTTCGGTGAGCAGTTCTTC
length: 19; D: .; V: TRBV2; size: .; J: TRBJ2-4; CDR3: CASSEAGESSSLAKNIQYF; DNA: TGTGCCAGCAGTGAAGCCGGAGAGTCCTCCTCTCTAGCCAAAAACATTCAGTACTTC
length: 15; D: .; V: TRBV20-1; size: .; J: TRBJ2-2; CDR3: CSARDRRRNTGELFF; DNA: TGCAGTGCTAGAGATCGCCGGAGGAACACCGGGGAGCTGTTTTTT
length: 14; D: TRBD1; V: TRBV12-3/TRBV12-4; size: few; J: TRBJ2-7; CDR3: CASSSGTGNGEQYF; DNA: TGTGCCAGCAGTTCCGGGACAGGGAATGGCGAGCAGTACTTC
length: 19; D: TRBD1; V: TRBV6-1; size: few; J: TRBJ1-5; CDR3: CASSPVGTGVNGGNQPQHF; DNA: TGTGCCAGCAGCCCGGTCGGGACAGGTGTTAACGGGGGCAATCAGCCCCAGCATTTT
length: 14; D: .; V: TRBV18; size: .; J: TRBJ2-5; CDR3: CASSPGYNGETQYF; DNA: TGTGCCAGCTCACCAGGGTACAACGGGGAGACCCAGTACTTC
length: 14; D: .; V: TRBV4-2; size: .; J: TRBJ1-2; CDR3: CASSQDIRDYGYTF; DNA: TGTGCCAGCAGCCAAGACATAAGGGACTATGGCTACACCTTC
length: 14; D: .; V: TRBV28; size: .; J: TRBJ2-1; CDR3: CASSSSPGLNEQFF; DNA: TGTGCCAGCAGTTCCAGTCCAGGGCTGAATGAGCAGTTCTTC
length: 14; D: TRBD1; V: TRBV13; size: .; J: TRBJ2-5; CDR3: CASSDGTGEETQYF; DNA: TGTGCCAGCAGCGACGGGACAGGGGAAGAGACCCAGTACTTC
length: 14; D: TRBD2; V: TRBV19; size: once; J: TRBJ2-1; CDR3: CASTASGNYNEQFF; DNA: TGTGCCAGTACCGCTAGCGGCAACTACAATGAGCAGTTCTTC
length: 18; D: TRBD1; V: TRBV7-9; size: .; J: TRBJ2-1; CDR3: CASSSWDSSGSYGNEQFF; DNA: TGTGCCAGCAGCTCCTGGGACAGCTCCGGGTCGTACGGCAATGAGCAGTTCTTC
length: 18; D: .; V: TRBV2; size: .; J: TRBJ2-1; CDR3: CASSGSLFSSMAYNEQFF; DNA: TGTGCCAGCAGTGGATCTCTTTTTTCTAGCATGGCCTACAATGAGCAGTTCTTC
length: 15; D: .; V: TRBV6-6; size: .; J: TRBJ2-7; CDR3: CASSYSERAPYEQYF; DNA: TGTGCCAGCAGTTACTCGGAAAGGGCCCCCTACGAGCAGTACTTC
length: 16; D: .; V: TRBV7-9; size: few; J: TRBJ1-1; CDR3: CASSLGVVGGRTEAFF; DNA: TGTGCCAGCAGCTTAGGGGTGGTCGGGGGAAGGACTGAAGCTTTCTTT
length: 10; D: .; V: TRBV29-1; size: .; J: TRBJ2-3; CDR3: CSGVTDTQYF; DNA: TGCAGCGGGGTTACAGATACGCAGTATTTT
length: 15; D: TRBD1; V: TRBV6-1; size: few; J: TRBJ2-7; CDR3: CASRNRTGSSYEQYF; DNA: TGTGCCAGCAGGAATAGGACAGGGTCCTCCTACGAGCAGTACTTC
length: 14; D: TRBD2; V: TRBV20-1; size: many; J: TRBJ2-5; CDR3: CSAFLVGGGETQYF; DNA: TGCAGTGCTTTCCTGGTAGGCGGGGGAGAGACCCAGTACTTC
length: 15; D: .; V: TRBV6-2/TRBV6-3; size: .; J: TRBJ1-2; CDR3: CASIEGREQVYGYTF; DNA: TGTGCCAGCATTGAGGGAAGAGAACAGGTGTATGGCTACACCTTC
length: 14; D: TRBD1; V: TRBV5-6; size: .; J: TRBJ2-1; CDR3: CASSTQGALNEQFF; DNA: TGTGCCAGCAGCACCCAGGGGGCGCTTAATGAGCAGTTCTTC
length: 13; D: .; V: TRBV14; size: .; J: TRBJ2-1; CDR3: CASSQVKGSEQFF; DNA: TGTGCCAGCAGCCAAGTAAAGGGGAGTGAGCAGTTCTTC
length: 17; D: TRBD2; V: TRBV9; size: .; J: TRBJ2-3; CDR3: CASSGSVSGASTDTQYF; DNA: TGTGCCAGCAGCGGCAGCGTTAGCGGGGCTAGCACAGATACGCAGTATTTT
length: 17; D: TRBD2; V: TRBV3-1; size: .; J: TRBJ2-3; CDR3: CASSQGRASGRADTQYF; DNA: TGTGCCAGCAGCCAAGGCAGGGCTAGCGGGAGAGCAGATACGCAGTATTTT